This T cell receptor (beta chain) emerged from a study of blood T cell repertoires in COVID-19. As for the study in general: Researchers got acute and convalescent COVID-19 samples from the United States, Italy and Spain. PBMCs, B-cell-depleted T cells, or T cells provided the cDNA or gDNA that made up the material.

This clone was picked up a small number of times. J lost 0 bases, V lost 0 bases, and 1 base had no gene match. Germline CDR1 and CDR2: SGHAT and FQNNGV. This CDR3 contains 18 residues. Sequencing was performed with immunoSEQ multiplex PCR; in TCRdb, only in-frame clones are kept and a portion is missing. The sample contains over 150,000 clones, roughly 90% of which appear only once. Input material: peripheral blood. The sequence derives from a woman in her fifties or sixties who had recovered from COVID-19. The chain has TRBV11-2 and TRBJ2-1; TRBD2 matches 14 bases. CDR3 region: CASSLEGTSGGSYNEQFF. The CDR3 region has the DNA TGTGCCAGCAGCTTAGAAGGGACTAGCGGGGGCTCCTACAATGAGCAGTTCTTC.